This passage covers 2 T cell receptor beta chains from one sample sequenced in a study of type 1 and type 2 diabetes patients. PCR was run on genomic DNA. The TCR beta CDR3 region was amplified using 30 forward and 13 reverse primers. TCRdb re-derived calls from the multiplex PCR reads in MiXCR, one entry per CDR3 protein. The sample lists around 300,000 distinct CDR3 sequences; 47% were seen once. The sample consisted of peripheral blood mononuclear cells (PBMCs). These TCRs come from a man between 18 and 35 years old with type 2 diabetes.

This clonotype was counted a few times. The V and J genes are TRBV10-1 and TRBJ2-1; possibly TRBD2 for D (5 bases). CDR3 size: 16 residues. Trimming took off 1 base at V and 0 bases at J, with 10 bases between the two ends. The germline gives CDR1 WNHNN, CDR2 SYGVQD (reference sequence). CDR3 DNA: TGCGCCAGCAGTGAGTTTGCGGGCCTCTCCTACAATGAGCAGTTCTTC. The encoded protein is CASSEFAGLSYNEQFF.

This chain links TRBV5-5 with TRBJ2-1; possible D gene TRBD1, 5 bases. The CDR3 has 14 amino acids. V shed 4 bases and J shed 6 bases, with 14 bases lying between them. The germline V gene has CDR1 SGHKS and CDR2 YYEKEE (reference sequence). CDR3 protein: CASSIGPGPNEQFF. The CDR3 DNA follows: TGTGCCAGCAGCATCGGGCCAGGGCCCAATGAGCAGTTCTTC. The full variable domain, in which reference TRBV5-5 and TRBJ2-1 provide the parts outside the CDR3, is DAGVTQSPTHLIKTRGQQVTLRCSPISGHKSVSWYQQVLGQGPQFIFQYYEKEERGRGNFPDRFSARQFPNYSSELNVNALLLGDSALYLCASSIGPGPNEQFFGPGTRLTVL.